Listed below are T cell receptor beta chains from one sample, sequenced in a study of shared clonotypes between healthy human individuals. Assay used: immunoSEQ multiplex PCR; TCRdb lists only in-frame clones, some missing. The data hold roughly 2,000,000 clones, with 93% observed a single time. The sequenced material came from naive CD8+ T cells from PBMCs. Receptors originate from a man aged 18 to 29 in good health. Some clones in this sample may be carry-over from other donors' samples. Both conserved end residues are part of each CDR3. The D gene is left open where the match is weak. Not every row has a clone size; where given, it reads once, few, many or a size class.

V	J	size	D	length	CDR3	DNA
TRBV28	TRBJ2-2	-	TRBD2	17	CASRSLKREDNTGELFF	TGTGCCAGCAGGTCCCTTAAGCGGGAGGATAACACCGGGGAGCTGTTTTTT
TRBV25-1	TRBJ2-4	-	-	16	CASSDPRGRDKNIQYF	TGTGCCAGCAGTGACCCCAGGGGCCGTGACAAAAACATTCAGTACTTC
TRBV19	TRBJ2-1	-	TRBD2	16	CASSSIGSGRAGEQFF	TGTGCCAGTAGCAGCATCGGTAGCGGGAGGGCCGGTGAGCAGTTCTTC
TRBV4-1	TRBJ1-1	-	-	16	CASSPIRGPSNTEAFF	TGCGCCAGCAGCCCAATCAGGGGTCCATCGAACACTGAAGCTTTCTTT
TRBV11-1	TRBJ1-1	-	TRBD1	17	CASSLGTWTGSNTEAFF	TGTGCCAGCAGCTTGGGGACATGGACAGGAAGCAACACTGAAGCTTTCTTT
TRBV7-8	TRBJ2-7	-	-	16	CASSPRRDPGTYEQYF	TGTGCCAGCAGCCCCCGGCGGGACCCAGGGACCTACGAGCAGTACTTC
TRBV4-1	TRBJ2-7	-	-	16	CASSQDSWGKWLEQYF	TGCGCCAGCAGCCAAGATTCCTGGGGTAAATGGCTCGAGCAGTACTTC
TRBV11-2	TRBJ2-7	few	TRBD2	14	CASSPAGPYYEQYF	TGTGCCAGCAGCCCAGCGGGACCCTACTACGAGCAGTACTTC
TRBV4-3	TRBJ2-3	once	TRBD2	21	CASSPAGTGTSGSRWADTQYF	TGCGCCAGCAGCCCAGCTGGAACCGGGACTAGCGGGAGTCGTTGGGCAGATACGCAGTATTTT
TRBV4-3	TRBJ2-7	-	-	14	CASSQVVASLEQYF	TGCGCCAGCAGCCAAGTAGTGGCCAGCCTTGAGCAGTACTTC
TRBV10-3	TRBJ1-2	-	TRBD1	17	CAISESLTGTDLYGYTF	TGTGCCATCAGTGAAAGTCTAACCGGGACAGACCTCTATGGCTACACCTTC
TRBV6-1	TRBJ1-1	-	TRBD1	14	CASSHRGKVTEAFF	TGTGCCAGCAGTCACAGGGGGAAGGTCACTGAAGCTTTCTTT
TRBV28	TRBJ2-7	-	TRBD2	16	CASSLYTSGRWYEQYF	TGTGCCAGCAGTTTATATACCAGCGGGAGGTGGTACGAGCAGTACTTC
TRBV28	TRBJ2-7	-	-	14	CASSHPFRAYEQYF	TGTGCCAGCAGCCACCCCTTTAGGGCCTACGAGCAGTACTTC